This is a list of T cell receptor beta chains from one sample in a study of T cells in tumors after PD-1 blockade. This table comes from immunoSEQ multiplex PCR, and its TCRdb copy is limited to in-frame clones, with some not included. Among some 4,800 clones listed, approximately 63% were seen once. This material consisted of tumor tissue, taken after anti-PD-1 treatment. The receptors were gathered from a human donor with basal cell carcinoma. Each CDR3 is given without its conserved first and last residue. Fields, in order: J gene, V gene, CDR3 protein.

>TRBJ1-4|TRBV29-1
SVKGSTNEKLF
>TRBJ2-5|TRBV18
ASSPVAGEETQY
>TRBJ1-2|TRBV28
ASSQPGRANYGYT
>TRBJ2-7|TRBV4-3
ASSLGGGEQY
>TRBJ2-2|TRBV18
ASTLQGPGGTGELF
>TRBJ1-2|TRBV6-5
ASSYSQGWNYGYT
>TRBJ1-5|TRBV28
ASSFLVSNQPQH
>TRBJ1-1|TRBV4-2
ASSQGGNTEAF
>TRBJ2-5|TRBV5-5
ASSLPSPGTGETQY
>TRBJ2-3|TRBV6-2/TRBV6-3
ASSTGTQGADTQY
>TRBJ2-7|TRBV11-1
ASSSGTPGGQY
>TRBJ2-5|TRBV6-2/TRBV6-3
ASSSIQGSQGTQY
>TRBJ1-1|TRBV10-3
AIRDNNKNTEAF
>TRBJ1-2|TRBV5-6
ASSLAGSPNYGYT
>TRBJ2-7|TRBV28
ASSLSGTATEQY
>TRBJ1-5|TRBV6-2/TRBV6-3
ASSPRTGQSNQPQH
>TRBJ2-1|TRBV7-9
ASSFPLKRNYNEQF
>TRBJ2-2|TRBV5-1
ASSSVGPNTGELF
>TRBJ1-1|TRBV19
ASSIGDSPEAF
>TRBJ2-7|TRBV10-2
ASSDAGFDEQY
>TRBJ2-1|TRBV6-2/TRBV6-3
ASSYRAATYNEQF
>TRBJ1-5|TRBV5-1
ASSTGDGSNQPQH
>TRBJ2-7|TRBV18
ASSLSGQSSAEQY
>TRBJ1-5|TRBV4-3
ASSQDMTVRQPQH
>TRBJ2-1|TRBV5-8
ASSVAGQGAIDEQF
>TRBJ1-1|TRBV27
ASSLRGAMNTEAF
>TRBJ2-3|TRBV2
ASSPGRLGGTDTQY
>TRBJ2-4|TRBV7-2
ASSASLASRIQY
>TRBJ2-5|TRBV2
ASSEARGATETQY
>TRBJ1-1|TRBV5-1
ASSYDRDRLNTEAF
>TRBJ1-1|TRBV19
ASSMLERGTEAF
>TRBJ2-3|TRBV5-1
ASSSGGGRTDTQY
>TRBJ2-1|TRBV5-4
ASSSARRGQGAEEQF
>TRBJ2-5|TRBV25-1
ASRLGPETQY
>TRBJ1-5|TRBV6-6
ASSYQDQPQH
>TRBJ2-7|TRBV6-5
ASSFGRAYEQY
>TRBJ2-3|TRBV18
ASSLTTVIVTQY
>TRBJ2-2|TRBV7-3
ASSLMETGELF
>TRBJ1-5|TRBV24-1
ATSGQGNQPQH
>TRBJ2-1|TRBV12-3/TRBV12-4
ASSFRGGGQF
>TRBJ1-4|TRBV7-3
ARSRGGGEKLF
>TRBJ2-5|TRBV25-1
ASSESAYQETQY
>TRBJ2-7|TRBV2
ASKLVSYEQY
>TRBJ1-1|TRBV27
ASSLSPRGWNREAF
>TRBJ2-5|TRBV6-6
ASSYSRTSGQETQY
>TRBJ2-5|TRBV5-8
ASSQDYRGFSETQY
>TRBJ2-5|TRBV5-6
ASSLISIRGLETQY
>TRBJ1-2|TRBV21-1
ASSNSNYGYT
>TRBJ2-5|TRBV6-2/TRBV6-3
ASSSIQGSQETQY